One and the same sample provided the 7 T cell receptor beta chains below, sequenced in a study of Ad26.COV2.S vaccination and SARS-CoV-2 variants. Treatment indicated: around 19 received Ad26.COV2.S at low or high dose, single or two shots; about 5 received placebo; per-sample allocation not given. Collection of samples fell on day 63 after the first vaccine or placebo injection. Sequenced by immunoSEQ multiplex PCR; TCRdb stores in-frame clones only, minus some. The sample contains 440,000 or so clones, approximately 92% of which appear only once. Here the sequenced sample was peripheral blood, taken in a trial of Ad26.COV2.S vaccine versus placebo. Receptors were obtained from a person between 18 and 59 years old who received the Ad26.COV2.S COVID-19 vaccine or a placebo.

V gene TRBV7-6 combines with J gene TRBJ2-3, with D perhaps matching TRBD2 (5 bases). With 5 bases removed from V and 0 bases from J, the gap between germline ends came to 12 bases. In germline, CDR1 is SGHVS, CDR2 FNYEAQ. CDR3 length: 15 amino acids. This CDR3 is CASSLGRVSTDTQYF. The CDR3 DNA follows: TGTGCCAGCAGCCTCGGGCGGGTGAGCACAGATACGCAGTATTTT.

This chain connects TRBV19 to TRBJ1-5; 7 nucleotides match TRBD1. CDR1 and CDR2 from the germline V gene are LNHDA and SQIVND (reference sequence). The CDR3 spans 16 residues. Germline trimming cut 6 bases from V and 0 bases from J; bases unmatched to any gene: 8. This CDR3 is CASSHRDSYSNQPQHF. CDR3 DNA sequence: TGTGCCAGTAGCCACCGGGACAGCTATAGCAATCAGCCCCAGCATTTT. Looking up the rest from reference TRBV19 and TRBJ1-5 gives the full variable domain: DGGITQSPKYLFRKEGQNVTLSCEQNLNHDAMYWYRQDPGQGLRLIYYSQIVNDFQKGDIAEGYSVSREKKESFPLTVTSAQKNPTAFYLCASSHRDSYSNQPQHFGDGTRLSIL.

This clone appeared once. This sequence joins TRBV7-2 and TRBJ2-7; D is perhaps TRBD1 or TRBD2 (5 bases each). Germline lookup yields CDR1 SGHTA and CDR2 FQGNSA. V shed 4 bases and J shed 0 bases, with 13 bases lying between them. This CDR3 has 15 residues. In nucleotides, the CDR3 is TGTGCCAGCAGCTGGGCCGGGACCAGCTCCTACGAGCAGTACTTC. Protein sequence: CASSWAGTSSYEQYF.

This chain's CDR3 is CASSTQTGSSYNSPLHF. CDR3 DNA sequence: TGTGCCAGCAGTACCCAGACAGGAAGCTCCTATAATTCACCCCTCCACTTT. The rearrangement uses TRBV27 and TRBJ1-6; D perhaps matches TRBD1 (6 bases). Germline lookup yields CDR1 MNHEY and CDR2 SMNVEV (reference sequence). The CDR3 totals 17 residues. Trimming pared 5 bases from V and 0 bases from J, leaving 14 bases between.

V usage is TRBV4-3 and J usage is TRBJ2-1; 11 bases align to TRBD2. Trimming at V came to 1 base and at J to 8 bases, leaving 7 bases not matched to a gene. This CDR3 comprises 16 residues. Germline CDR1 is LGHNA and CDR2 is YSLEER. CDR3 protein: CASSQVSGGAVHEQFF. CDR3 sequence (DNA): TGCGCCAGCAGCCAAGTTAGCGGGGGGGCAGTCCATGAGCAGTTCTTC.

The chain joins TRBV10-2 to TRBJ2-5; no firm D call. This CDR3 spans 16 amino acids. CDR1 and CDR2 from the germline V gene are WSHSY and SAAADI. Trimming pared 3 bases from V and 0 bases from J, leaving 14 bases between. CDR3 DNA sequence: TGCGCCAGCAGTGATCCGAGGCGGATGTACCAAGAGACCCAGTACTTC. It codes for CASSDPRRMYQETQYF.

The genes are TRBV6-5 and TRBJ1-5; D not resolved. With 9 bases removed from V and 5 bases from J, the gap between germline ends came to 17 bases. CDR3 size: 14 residues. Per the germline V gene, CDR1 is MNHEY and CDR2 is SVGAGI. The CDR3 spells CASGGGPEDQPQHF. The CDR3 DNA is TGTGCCAGTGGTGGAGGGCCAGAGGATCAGCCCCAGCATTTT.